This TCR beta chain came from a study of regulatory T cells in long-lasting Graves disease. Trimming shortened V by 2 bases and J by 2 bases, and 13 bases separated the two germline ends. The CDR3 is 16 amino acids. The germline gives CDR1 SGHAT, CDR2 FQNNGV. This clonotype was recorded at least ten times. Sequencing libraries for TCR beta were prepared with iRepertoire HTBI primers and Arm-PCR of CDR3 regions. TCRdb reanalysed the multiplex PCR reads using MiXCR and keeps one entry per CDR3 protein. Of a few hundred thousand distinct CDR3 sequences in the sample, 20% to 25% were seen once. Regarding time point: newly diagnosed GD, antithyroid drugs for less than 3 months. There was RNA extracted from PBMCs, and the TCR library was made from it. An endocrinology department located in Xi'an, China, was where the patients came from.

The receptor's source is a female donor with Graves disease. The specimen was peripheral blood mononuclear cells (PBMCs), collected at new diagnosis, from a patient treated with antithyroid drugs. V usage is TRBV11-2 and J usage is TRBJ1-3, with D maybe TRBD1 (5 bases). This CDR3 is CASSLLPSGPGNTIYF. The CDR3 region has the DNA TGTGCCAGCAGCTTACTCCCTTCGGGGCCTGGAAACACCATATATTTT.